This T cell receptor beta chain stems from a study of T cells in localized non-small cell lung cancer. TCRdb's table, derived via immunoSEQ multiplex PCR, lists solely in-frame clones and lacks some. The sample shows roughly 34,000 clones, roughly 87% of them seen only once. Germline V gives CDR1 MNHEY, CDR2 SMNVEV (reference sequence). The CDR3 has 14 amino acids. Deletions cut 2 bases from V and 3 bases from J, with 11 bases between. This TCR came from a man aged 40 to 69 with stage III lung adenocarcinoma. The specimen comprised peripheral blood mononuclear cells, sampled before any cancer treatment. The V call is TRBV27, the J call TRBJ2-7; D is undetermined. CDR3 sequence: CASSLGLPDYEQYF. In nucleotides, the CDR3 is TGTGCCAGCAGTTTAGGTCTCCCTGACTACGAGCAGTACTTC.